This T cell receptor beta chain was sequenced for a study of shared clonotypes between healthy human individuals. This clone was seen only a few times. The assay ran at deep level. The data were produced by immunoSEQ multiplex PCR, yet TCRdb's version contains in-frame clones alone and is incomplete. The table lists roughly 510,000 clones, 60% to 80% of them singletons, with roughly an eighth in the top ten. Sequencing was carried out using PBMCs. The receptor was derived from a woman in her thirties or forties in good health. Some clones in this sample may be carry-over from other donors' samples.

This CDR3 reads CASSLSADNEKLFF. CDR3 DNA: TGCGCCAGCAGCTTGAGCGCAGACAATGAAAAACTGTTTTTT. The J gene is TRBJ1-4, the V gene TRBV5-1; D is unclear. CDR1 and CDR2 (germline): SGHRS, YFSETQ. Trimming left V 1 base short and J 5 bases short, with 9 bases between. There are 14 residues in the CDR3.